The T cell receptor (beta chain) under discussion was sequenced for a study of regulatory T cells in long-lasting Graves disease (dated by TCRdb to 2020 to 2022). Turning to the overall study: Newly diagnosed Graves' disease patients had taken antithyroid drugs for less than 3 months. A total of about 33 samples underwent TCR sequencing, from about 13 patients with persistent Graves' disease and some 20 patients with newly diagnosed Graves' disease. The study was registered as a clinical trial and conducted in China. Peripheral blood TCR sequencing and RNA sequencing compared persistent Graves' disease patients with newly diagnosed Graves' disease patients. Overall results and qualifications from the work: The authors noted that the small sample size was a limitation that may lower accuracy. Persistent patients shared more public clonotypes among themselves (2,741) than newly diagnosed patients did (approximately 870). Only peripheral blood was studied, because thyroid tissue, the primary lesion, was inaccessible. Persistent Graves' disease patients showed lower TCR Shannon entropy and fewer highly expanded clones than newly diagnosed patients, suggesting clonal expansion. Sequencing and analysis were limited to the TCR beta chain.

This clonotype was counted many times. Its antigen remains unidentified. Per-base quality was not reported, and no clone a single base away is much larger than it. Library preparation employed multiplex PCR. The listed sequencing device is Illumina HiSeq 4000. CDR3 regions were amplified by Arm-PCR with iRepertoire HTBI primers to construct TCR beta libraries. Before sequencing, the PCR products went through gel purification. For the original study's pipeline: Gene usage analysis of CDR3 amino acid clonotypes used the 62 TRBV and some 13 TRBJ segments found across samples. COPE and FqMerger were used to merge the filtered high-quality paired reads into contigs. BLAST was used to align contigs to IMGT TRBV, TRBD and TRBJ reference genes, with CDR3 defined following IMGT. Any clonotype with a frequency above 0.1% was classified as a highly expanded clone. Repertoire diversity was measured by Shannon entropy, and V-J evenness by the Gini coefficient. Public clonotypes were defined as clonotypes shared by more than one individual. TCRdb applied fastp at Q25 and MiXCR to the public reads, then kept only in-frame beta chains. Here each entry gathers all rows of one CDR3 protein and keeps the most common genes and DNA. The V and J calls shown here were made by TCRdb, not taken from the authors' results. Recorded for this sample are over 400,000 distinct CDR3 sequences; 13% to 15% of them occurred a single time. Under 20% of the sample goes to the ten largest clones.

In the paper's terms, the time point label means: newly diagnosed GD, antithyroid drugs for less than 3 months. For both TCR sequencing and RNA sequencing, RNA was extracted from PBMCs in TRIzol. Graves' disease was diagnosed according to American Thyroid Association guidelines. The patients came from an endocrinology department in Xi'an, China. From each patient, approximately 10 milliliters of peripheral blood was collected into an EDTA anticoagulant tube. Ficoll Paque Plus density gradient separation was used to isolate PBMCs, and no additional T cell sorting was done. RNA quality was checked with an Agilent 2100 Bioanalyzer and agarose gel, and concentration with a NanoDrop 2000. The data also belong to a second study, concerning T cells in Graves' hyperthyroidism and ophthalmopathy. The other study reports the following: Graves' hyperthyroidism was defined as stable when no progression to ophthalmopathy occurred over 18 months of follow-up. Hyperthyroidism patients were newly diagnosed, with disease duration under 2 months, and aged 18 to 65 years. Patients with uncontrolled infections, other autoimmune diseases, pregnancy or lactation were excluded. Diagnoses were based on clinical symptoms, serum thyroxine and TRAb, thyroid ultrasound and orbital computed tomography. The TCR CDR3 was subjected to a first round of RT-PCR using the HTBI primer set and the Qiagen OneStep RT-PCR kit. Most expanded thyroid clonotypes (frequency above 0.001) were also found in blood, which suggests that blood repertoires may mirror thyroid immune responses. Ophthalmopathy was separated from stable hyperthyroidism by a 13 V-J signature model, with over 85% sensitivity and approximately 84% specificity obtained in cross-validation and 80%/75% obtained in testing. In validation, the model predicted progression to ophthalmopathy a median of around 6.5 months before onset, with about 67% sensitivity and roughly 72% specificity. To identify distinguishing TCR V-J signatures, a discovery cohort of 95 to 100 patients was used, comprising some 45 with Graves' ophthalmopathy and around 60 with stable Graves' hyperthyroidism. Prospective prediction of ophthalmopathy was tested in an independent validation cohort of some 19 hyperthyroidism patients and approximately 17 patients who later progressed to ophthalmopathy. The 85 to 100 discovery patients were randomly split 7:3 into training and test sets. In addition, the study compared T-cell repertoires in thyroid tissue and in blood from five or six Graves' hyperthyroidism patients. Following sampling, methimazole starting at 30 mg daily was given to hyperthyroidism patients, and high-dose intravenous methylprednisolone was given to ophthalmopathy patients. The libraries were constructed in a second round of multiplex PCR and then size-selected and purified. Libraries were sequenced paired-end with 100 bp reads on an Illumina HiSeq2000. SOAPnuke was used to process the raw data, throwing out any read that contained adapters or uncalled bases, had a mean Phred below 15, or lacked an exact constant-primer or identifier match. High-quality paired reads were merged with COPE v1.2.5, and unique nucleotide sequences were defined as clonotypes. MiTCR v1.1 was used to align clonotypes to the IMGT TRBV, TRBD and TRBJ reference segments. Analysis was restricted to V-J combinations with a frequency above 0.0001, which covered over 98% of repertoires. The TCS score was defined as the ratio of F50 (clonal expansion) to E x V (chaos), calculated using BLOSUM62-based TCRdist between CDR3 peptides within each V-J. Welch's t-statistics and random forest reduced 450 to 600 V-J features to roughly 13, which were used in a naive Bayes classifier (R e1071). Sample size was not statistically predetermined, and investigators were not blinded to group allocation. According to the paper, TCR Vbeta CDR3 sequencing was carried out on 135 peripheral blood samples, which came from 40 to 45 ophthalmopathy, fewer than 80 hyperthyroidism and some 17 progressor patients.

The TCR originated in a woman in her forties or fifties with Graves disease. Donor details come from another sample of the same person, matched by shared clones. The sample consisted of peripheral blood mononuclear cells (PBMCs), taken at new diagnosis, from a patient treated with antithyroid drugs.

The CDR3 region reads CASSSGGVGANVLTF. In nucleotides, the sequence is TGTGCCAGCAGTTCAGGGGGGGTCGGGGCCAACGTCCTGACTTTC. Recombination joined TRBV28 with TRBJ2-6; the D gene could be either TRBD1 or TRBD2, each agreeing at 7 bases. A distance of 11 bases separates the germline ends of V and J, which lose 4 bases and 4 bases respectively. From cysteine to phenylalanine, the CDR3 is 15 amino acids long. Only the CDR3 portion is preserved as DNA: 45 bases, with reading frame beginning at the first base. Based on the germline V gene, the CDR1 and CDR2 sequences are MDHEN and SYDVKM. Supplemented by the reference TRBV28 and TRBJ2-6 proteins around the CDR3, the complete variable domain is DVKVTQSSRYLVKRTGEKVFLECVQDMDHENMFWYRQDPGLGLRLIYFSYDVKMKEKGDIPEGYSVSREKKERFSLILESASTNQTSMYLCASSSGGVGANVLTFGAGSRLTVL.